The T cell receptor (beta chain) described here comes from a study of human T cells and chemical hapten exposure. Study-wide context: Affected patients, primarily female, had alopecia areata, totalis or universalis. Overall study findings and caveats: TCRs at a frequency above 1 in 1000 stayed unchanged with DPC sensitization.

The CDR3 consists of 14 residues. Trimming removed 5 bases from V and 3 bases from J; junction bases left unmatched: 6. Germline values: CDR1 SQVTM, CDR2 ANQGSEA. Separate cDNA molecules received unique molecular identifiers, which the library attached to them. MiXCR was run by TCRdb on the RACE reads, yielding one entry per CDR3 protein. The sample lists tens of thousands of distinct CDR3 sequences; more than 9.5% were seen once. This clonotype was picked up many times. As yet, its antigen is unknown. Regarding time point: patch test 2, 6 weeks after DPC sensitization. Treatment meaning: therapeutic diphenylcyclopropenone sensitization with weekly scalp DPC. Non-pregnant alopecia patients aged 18 to 70, suitable for DPC therapy.

The sequenced sample was whole blood, obtained in connection with sensitization to the hapten diphenylcyclopropenone (DPC). This TCR was sampled from a man aged 35 to 55 with alopecia areata. Some clones in this sample may be carry-over from other donors' samples. The chain links TRBV29-1 to TRBJ1-5; 8 nucleotides agree with TRBD1. CDR3 protein: CSVWDRSPNQPQHF. The CDR3 DNA reads TGCAGCGTTTGGGACAGGTCGCCCAATCAGCCCCAGCATTTT. Complete variable domain (other parts from reference TRBV29-1 and TRBJ1-5): SAVISQKPSRDICQRGTSLTIQCQVDSQVTMMFWYRQQPGQSLTLIATANQGSEATYESGFVIDKFPISRPNLTFSTLTVSNMSPEDSSIYLCSVWDRSPNQPQHFGDGTRLSIL.